Sequencing of this TCR beta chain was carried out in a study of T cells after yellow fever vaccination. TCRdb reprocessed the 5' RACE reads via MiXCR and lists one record per CDR3 protein. The table records fewer than 350,000 distinct CDR3 sequences, about 4.5% of them present only once. After removal of 4 bases from V and 6 bases from J, the junction contained 15 bases not matched to a gene. Germline V gene data show CDR1 as SGHRS and CDR2 as YFSETQ. The CDR3 runs 16 residues. The source of this sequence is a man aged 18 to 29 who received the YFV17D yellow fever vaccine. The specimen comprised PBMCs, sampled 15 days after the yellow fever booster vaccination. The J gene is TRBJ1-2, the V gene TRBV5-1; TRBD1 agrees at 7 bases. In nucleotides, the CDR3 is TGCGCCAGCAGCCTAATCCCGGCCATGACAGGGAATGGCTACACCTTC. Translating gives CASSLIPAMTGNGYTF. Filled out from reference TRBV5-1 and TRBJ1-2, the complete variable domain reads KAGVTQTPRYLIKTRGQQVTLSCSPISGHRSVSWYQQTPGQGLQFLFEYFSETQRNKGNFPGRFSGRQFSNSRSEMNVSTLELGDSALYLCASSLIPAMTGNGYTFGSGTRLTVV.